A single sample is the source of the 30 T cell receptor beta chains below, sequenced in a study of blood T cell repertoires in COVID-19. Profiling relied on immunoSEQ multiplex PCR, and the TCRdb table lists in-frame clones only, not all of them. The sample holds about 65,000 clones, roughly four fifths seen once. The specimen sequenced was peripheral blood. The origin of the receptors is an elderly man with acute or convalescent COVID-19.

V gene TRBV20-1 combines with J gene TRBJ1-1; no firm D call. CDR3 length: 11 residues. The germline gives CDR1 DFQATT, CDR2 SNEGSKA (reference sequence). The V end lost 4 bases, the J end lost 1 base, and 4 bases lay between the germline ends. The CDR3 loop reads CSANKNTEAFF. In DNA, the CDR3 is TGCAGTGCTAATAAGAACACTGAAGCTTTCTTT.

This chain joins TRBV5-1 and TRBJ1-2; possible D gene TRBD1, 6 bases. Trimming took 2 bases from V and 8 from J, leaving 13 bases between them. CDR1 and CDR2 from the germline V gene are SGHRS and YFSETQ. The CDR3 is made up of 13 amino acids. The CDR3 protein is CASSFSEGDGYTF. The CDR3 DNA is TGCGCCAGCAGCTTCTCCGAGGGGGACGGCTACACCTTC.

This chain links TRBV7-9 with TRBJ2-5, with unresolved D. Per the germline V gene, CDR1 is SEHNR and CDR2 is FQNEAQ (reference sequence). The CDR3 extends over 12 amino acids. V lost 1 base, J lost 5 bases, and 5 bases lay in between. The CDR3 sequence: CASSLGRETQYF. The CDR3 DNA is TGTGCCAGCAGCTTAGGTCGGGAGACCCAGTACTTC.

This clone was seen a handful of times. This chain joins TRBV6-5 and TRBJ1-5; D is possibly TRBD1 (6 bases). The CDR3 length is 14 residues. V was cut by 6 bases and J by 4 bases, with 13 bases left in between. The germline CDR1 and CDR2 sequences are MNHEY and SVGAGI. The CDR3 sequence is CASRKKQGNQPQHF. CDR3 DNA sequence: TGTGCCAGCAGGAAGAAACAGGGAAATCAGCCCCAGCATTTT.

This chain links TRBV7-9 with TRBJ2-2; 11 bases fit TRBD2. The CDR3 has 17 residues. Germline CDR1 SEHNR, CDR2 FQNEAQ (reference sequence). V shed 5 bases and J 0 bases; nucleotides not matched to a gene: 5. The CDR3 is CASSPGTSGTNTGELFF. The CDR3 coding sequence is TGTGCCAGCAGCCCCGGGACTAGCGGCACGAACACCGGGGAGCTGTTTTTT. Based on the CDR3 plus reference TRBV7-9 and TRBJ2-2, the full variable domain is DTGVSQNPRHKITKRGQNVTFRCDPISEHNRLYWYRQTLGQGPEFLTYFQNEAQLEKSRLLSDRFSAERPKGSFSTLEIQRTEQGDSAMYLCASSPGTSGTNTGELFFGEGSRLTVL.

This clone was recorded once. The chain employs TRBV14 and TRBJ2-3, with 10 positions matching TRBD2. Trimming cost V 1 base and J 1 base; bases outside gene matches: 2. This CDR3 is built from 16 residues. CDR1 SGHDN and CDR2 FVKESK come from the germline V gene. The CDR3 protein is CASSQALAGGTDTQYF. CDR3 in DNA: TGTGCCAGCAGCCAAGCCCTAGCGGGGGGCACAGATACGCAGTATTTT.

This chain links TRBV7-2 with TRBJ2-7; the D is unclear. The CDR3 length is 15 residues. Trimming pared 2 bases from V and 3 bases from J, leaving 14 bases between. Germline CDR1 is SGHTA and CDR2 is FQGNSA. CDR3 loop: CASSLSPSVVYEQYF. The CDR3 DNA follows: TGTGCCAGCAGCTTAAGCCCTAGTGTGGTCTACGAGCAGTACTTC. The whole variable domain, filled in from reference TRBV7-2 and TRBJ2-7, reads GAGVSQSPSNKVTEKGKDVELRCDPISGHTALYWYRQSLGQGLEFLIYFQGNSAPDKSGLPSDRFSAERTGGSVSTLTIQRTQQEDSAVYLCASSLSPSVVYEQYFGPGTRLTVT.

The chain recombines TRBV18 with TRBJ1-2; possibly TRBD1 for D (6 bases). V was clipped by 2 bases and J by 5 bases, with 12 bases between them. CDR3 length equals 14 residues. CDR1 is KGHSH and CDR2 is LQKENI in the germline V gene. The CDR3 loop reads CASSPGARGYGYTF. The CDR3, as DNA: TGTGCCAGCTCACCAGGGGCCAGGGGTTATGGCTACACCTTC. The whole variable domain, filled in from reference TRBV18 and TRBJ1-2, reads NAGVMQNPRHLVRRRGQEARLRCSPMKGHSHVYWYRQLPEEGLKFMVYLQKENIIDESGMPKERFSAEFPKEGPSILRIQQVVRGDSAAYFCASSPGARGYGYTFGSGTRLTVV.

This clone was seen a few times. V is TRBV10-3 and J is TRBJ2-3; 8 bases fit TRBD2. The trim removed 2 bases at V and 4 bases at J, leaving 5 bases unmatched. CDR1 and CDR2 from the germline V gene are ENHRY and SYGVKD. This CDR3 contains 15 residues. The CDR3 sequence: CAISEDGGASDTQYF. The CDR3 bases are TGTGCCATCAGTGAGGACGGGGGGGCCTCAGATACGCAGTATTTT.

The V and J genes are TRBV28 and TRBJ2-1; the match to TRBD2 covers 11 bases. Germline V lookup: CDR1 MDHEN, CDR2 SYDVKM. V lost 4 bases, J lost 4 bases, and 9 bases stayed unmatched. The CDR3 is made up of 17 amino acids. CDR3 residues: CASSSTHSGGAYNEQFF. CDR3 sequence (DNA): TGTGCCAGCAGTTCCACCCATAGCGGGGGGGCTTACAATGAGCAGTTCTTC.

The chain carries TRBV5-1 and TRBJ1-1, with a possible D match to TRBD1 (5 bases). Trimming cost V 0 bases and J 4 bases, with 10 bases left between them. Germline V gene data show CDR1 as SGHRS and CDR2 as YFSETQ. The CDR3 contains 14 residues. CDR3 nucleotides: TGCGCCAGCAGCTTGGAGGCGGGGACCACTGAAGCTTTCTTT. Protein product: CASSLEAGTTEAFF.

The chain combines TRBV6-5 with TRBJ1-1; tentative D call: TRBD1 (6 bases). V was trimmed by 6 bases and J by 0 bases, leaving 14 bases between them. CDR1 is MNHEY and CDR2 is SVGAGI in the germline V gene. The CDR3 is made up of 15 amino acids. CDR3 DNA sequence: TGTGCCAGCAGAGGACGACAGGCCCTGAACACTGAAGCTTTCTTT. Encoded protein: CASRGRQALNTEAFF.

This chain joins TRBV6-6 and TRBJ2-7, with 9 positions matching TRBD1. The J segment lost 3 bases and the V segment lost 0 bases, leaving 3 bases of the junction unmatched. Germline lookup yields CDR1 MNHNY and CDR2 SVGAGI (reference sequence). The CDR3 loop spans 15 amino acids. CDR3: CASSYSSGQGYEQYF. The CDR3 nucleotides are TGTGCCAGCAGTTACTCCTCGGGACAGGGCTACGAGCAGTACTTC.

The table lists this clone with a few counts. The rearrangement joins TRBV7-2 to TRBJ2-7, with D possibly TRBD1 on 5 matching bases. Germline V gives CDR1 SGHTA, CDR2 FQGNSA. Between the trimmed V and J ends, which lost 2 bases and 2 bases, there was a span of 10 bases. This CDR3 has 14 residues. The CDR3 reads CASSLSRATYEQYF. Here the CDR3 DNA reads TGTGCCAGCAGCTTATCCAGGGCCACCTACGAGCAGTACTTC.

The chain couples TRBV25-1 to TRBJ1-2, with 7 bases aligning to TRBD1. The CDR3 has 15 amino acids. Per germline, CDR1 MGHDK and CDR2 SYGVNS. V lost 0 bases and J lost 6; bases outside the gene matches: 7. The CDR3 region has the DNA TGTGCCAGCAGTGAATACAGGGGGAACATGGATGGCTACACCTTC. Amino acid sequence: CASSEYRGNMDGYTF.

CDR3 sequence reads: CASSQPFGANVLTF. The DNA of the CDR3 is TGTGCCAGCTCACAACCCTTTGGGGCCAACGTCCTGACTTTC. This chain links TRBV18 with TRBJ2-6; D is uncertain. The V gene's germline CDR1 is KGHSH and CDR2 LQKENI. V was clipped by 4 bases and J by 3 bases, with 7 bases between them. The CDR3 is 14 residues long.

This clone was counted a few times. The chain joins TRBV7-8 to TRBJ2-3; tentative D call: TRBD1 (5 bases). V was trimmed by 2 bases and J by 6 bases, leaving 9 bases between them. The CDR3 is 13 amino acids. Germline lookup yields CDR1 SGHVS and CDR2 FQNEAQ. As DNA, the CDR3 is TGTGCCAGCAGCTTAATCAGGGTGGATACGCAGTATTTT. Translation: CASSLIRVDTQYF.

The chain recombines TRBV30 with TRBJ2-3; TRBD2 agrees at 8 bases. The junction had 5 bases not matched to a gene; V was cut back by 3 bases and J by 6 bases. CDR3 length equals 13 residues. CDR1 GTSNPN and CDR2 SVGIG come from the germline V gene (reference sequence). CDR3: CAWRMPGGDTQYF. CDR3 nucleotide sequence: TGTGCCTGGAGAATGCCGGGGGGGGATACGCAGTATTTT.

This clone was picked up a small number of times. The rearrangement uses TRBV12-3 or TRBV12-4 and TRBJ1-3; D is ambiguous. This CDR3 is 13 amino acids long. V dropped 2 bases and J dropped 4 bases, with 6 bases sitting between them. The CDR3 here is CASSLTEGNTIYF. The CDR3 DNA follows: TGTGCCAGCAGTTTAACCGAGGGAAACACCATATATTTT.

The V call is TRBV15, the J call TRBJ2-4; 8 nucleotides align to TRBD1. The CDR3 sequence is 16 residues long. J lost 3 bases, V lost 1 base, and 5 bases had no gene match. Germline loops: CDR1 LNHNV, CDR2 YYDKDF (reference sequence). The CDR3 region is CATSRAPGTGKNIQYF. CDR3 DNA sequence: TGTGCCACCAGCAGAGCACCCGGGACAGGCAAAAACATTCAGTACTTC.

The V call is TRBV7-9, the J call TRBJ1-1; D is ambiguous. CDR1 is SEHNR and CDR2 is FQNEAQ in the germline V gene (reference sequence). The CDR3 totals 14 residues. Trimming removed 4 bases at V and 1 base at J, with 10 bases between. CDR3 coding DNA: TGTGCCAGCAGCTCGGGAGGTTGGAACACTGAAGCTTTCTTT. Amino acids: CASSSGGWNTEAFF.

This clone was detected many times. The chain couples TRBV7-2 to TRBJ1-5; possible D gene TRBD1, 6 bases. The CDR3 is 13 amino acids. Germline CDR1 reads SGHTA; CDR2 reads FQGNSA. Trimming pared 5 bases from V and 7 bases from J, leaving 12 bases between. The CDR3 coding sequence is TGTGCCAGCAGCCAAAGGACAGCCCAGCCCCAGCATTTT. Its protein is CASSQRTAQPQHF.

This clone has just one count. V is TRBV19 and J is TRBJ1-1; 8 nucleotides match TRBD1. The CDR3 is 15 residues long. Germline CDR1 LNHDA, CDR2 SQIVND (reference sequence). The V and J ends lost 6 bases and 4 bases, in that order; junction bases with no gene match: 10. CDR3 region: CASSRETGVFTEAFF. CDR3 DNA sequence: TGTGCCAGTAGCCGAGAGACAGGGGTTTTCACTGAAGCTTTCTTT.

V and J are TRBV6-5 and TRBJ1-2; 7 bases map to TRBD1. In germline, CDR1 is MNHEY, CDR2 SVGAGI. V lost 6 bases and J lost 5; bases outside the gene matches: 6. The CDR3 consists of 13 residues. CDR3 sequence: CASSGGQSYGYTF. As DNA, the CDR3 is TGTGCCAGCAGCGGGGGACAGTCGTATGGCTACACCTTC.

The chain is built from TRBV5-1 and TRBJ2-5; 11 positions agree with TRBD2. There are 15 residues in the CDR3. Unmatched junction bases numbered 13, after V lost 10 bases and J lost 5 bases. Germline V CDR1 and CDR2: SGHRS, YFSETQ. Here the CDR3 reads CASSSGGASWETQYF. In DNA form, the CDR3 reads TGCGCCTCGAGTAGCGGGGGGGCCAGCTGGGAGACCCAGTACTTC.

The count of this clone is one. The J gene is TRBJ2-2, the V gene TRBV3-1 (or the pseudogene TRBV3-2), with 9 positions matching TRBD1. This CDR3 is 17 amino acids long. From germline, CDR1 is LGHDT and CDR2 YNNKEL (reference sequence). Unmatched junction bases numbered 13, after V lost 6 bases and J lost 5 bases. CDR3 sequence reads: CASSYGTGKSETGELFF. CDR3 bases: TGTGCCAGCAGTTACGGGACAGGGAAGTCGGAGACCGGGGAGCTGTTTTTT.

This chain joins TRBV19 and TRBJ1-1; 9 bases match TRBD1. CDR1 and CDR2 from the germline V gene are LNHDA and SQIVND (reference sequence). After removal of 4 bases from V and 4 bases from J, the junction contained 4 bases not matched to a gene. This CDR3 has 14 residues. DNA of the CDR3: TGTGCCAGTAGTACCCTGACAGGGGGCACTGAAGCTTTCTTT. It yields the protein CASSTLTGGTEAFF. Variable domain in full (rest from reference TRBV19 and TRBJ1-1): DGGITQSPKYLFRKEGQNVTLSCEQNLNHDAMYWYRQDPGQGLRLIYYSQIVNDFQKGDIAEGYSVSREKKESFPLTVTSAQKNPTAFYLCASSTLTGGTEAFFGQGTRLTVV.

The chain links TRBV18 to TRBJ2-7, with D perhaps matching TRBD2 (6 bases). V lost 2 bases and J lost 5, with 10 bases in between. The CDR3 loop spans 13 amino acids. Per germline, CDR1 KGHSH and CDR2 LQKENI. CDR3 residues: CASSPVRRDEQYF. In DNA form, the CDR3 reads TGTGCCAGCTCACCAGTCCGGAGGGACGAGCAGTACTTC.

The chain links TRBV7-8 to TRBJ2-5; 10 bases match TRBD1. Per the germline V gene, CDR1 is SGHVS and CDR2 is FQNEAQ. The CDR3 loop spans 16 amino acids. Trimming cost V 4 bases and J 5 bases; bases outside gene matches: 10. CDR3 sequence: CASSYLDRGRGETQYF. The CDR3 DNA follows: TGTGCCAGCAGCTATCTAGACAGGGGGCGCGGGGAGACCCAGTACTTC.

V is TRBV18 and J is TRBJ2-3; 13 bases match TRBD2. Per germline, CDR1 KGHSH and CDR2 LQKENI. This CDR3 is 15 amino acids long. V shed 8 bases, J shed 4 bases, and the junction held 6 bases outside the gene matches. The CDR3 nucleotides are TGTGCCAGCCAAGCGGGACTAGCGGGGCCAGATACGCAGTATTTT. This translates into CASQAGLAGPDTQYF.